A selection of T cell receptor beta chains follows, all from one sample in a study of shared clonotypes between healthy human individuals. The method was immunoSEQ multiplex PCR; TCRdb's version includes in-frame clones alone and lacks a portion of them. The sample records over 2,000,000 clones, just over 90% being singletons. The specimen was naive CD8+ T cells from PBMCs. These receptors originate from a man aged 18-30 years in good health. Some clones in this sample may be carry-over from other donors' samples. CDR3s include the opening cysteine and the closing phenylalanine or tryptophan. D genes are given only for firm matches.

len: 16
j_gene: TRBJ2-3
v_gene: TRBV28
d_gene: TRBD1
CDR3aa: CASSLGDRGQRDTQYF

len: 17
j_gene: TRBJ2-7
v_gene: TRBV7-9
d_gene: TRBD1
CDR3aa: CASSPRRADRGDYEQYF

len: 13
j_gene: TRBJ2-3
v_gene: TRBV15
d_gene: TRBD1
CDR3aa: CATSSQGDNTQYF

len: 14
j_gene: TRBJ2-3
v_gene: TRBV9
d_gene: -
CDR3aa: CASSVEAAWDTQYF

len: 16
j_gene: TRBJ1-3
v_gene: TRBV19
d_gene: TRBD1
CDR3aa: CASGAGTGLSGNTIYF

len: 14
j_gene: TRBJ1-2
v_gene: TRBV19
d_gene: TRBD1
CDR3aa: CASSGGQGQNGYTF

len: 15
j_gene: TRBJ2-7
v_gene: TRBV7-2
d_gene: -
CDR3aa: CASSFVHTTTYEQYF

len: 14
j_gene: TRBJ1-1
v_gene: TRBV6-5
d_gene: -
CDR3aa: CASSYSDPRAEAFF

len: 15
j_gene: TRBJ2-7
v_gene: TRBV4-1
d_gene: -
CDR3aa: CASSQVYRAPYEQYF

len: 14
j_gene: TRBJ2-7
v_gene: TRBV4-3
d_gene: -
CDR3aa: CASSQGTGDYEQYF

len: 15
j_gene: TRBJ1-5
v_gene: TRBV4-3
d_gene: -
CDR3aa: CASSQDWGGNQPQHF

len: 11
j_gene: TRBJ2-7
v_gene: TRBV9
d_gene: TRBD1
CDR3aa: CASSGQGRQYF

len: 15
j_gene: TRBJ1-1
v_gene: TRBV11-2
d_gene: -
CDR3aa: CASSLFLEGGSEAFF

len: 15
j_gene: TRBJ2-7
v_gene: TRBV18
d_gene: -
CDR3aa: CASSPRSGPSYEQYF

len: 13
j_gene: TRBJ2-7
v_gene: TRBV29-1
d_gene: -
CDR3aa: CSVATGAFYEQYF

len: 15
j_gene: TRBJ2-7
v_gene: TRBV4-3
d_gene: -
CDR3aa: CASSQEGSGLYEQYF

len: 16
j_gene: TRBJ2-1
v_gene: TRBV7-3
d_gene: -
CDR3aa: CASSLTHKAAYNEQFF

len: 15
j_gene: TRBJ2-7
v_gene: TRBV7-2
d_gene: -
CDR3aa: CASSPAGFVPYEQYF

len: 14
j_gene: TRBJ2-5
v_gene: TRBV7-9
d_gene: TRBD2
CDR3aa: CASSSSGTAETQYF

len: 13
j_gene: TRBJ2-7
v_gene: TRBV27
d_gene: -
CDR3aa: CASSSPGGYEQYF

len: 13
j_gene: TRBJ2-7
v_gene: TRBV27
d_gene: TRBD2
CDR3aa: CASGGRENYEQYF

len: 14
j_gene: TRBJ1-1
v_gene: TRBV9
d_gene: TRBD1
CDR3aa: CASSPGGGGTEAFF

len: 18
j_gene: TRBJ1-5
v_gene: TRBV6-1
d_gene: TRBD1
CDR3aa: CASSEPPGTGGFNQPQHF

len: 13
j_gene: TRBJ2-7
v_gene: TRBV15
d_gene: TRBD1
CDR3aa: CATSWTGGYEQYF

len: 15
j_gene: TRBJ2-7
v_gene: TRBV28
d_gene: TRBD1
CDR3aa: CASSSTGGLSYEQYF

len: 14
j_gene: TRBJ1-2
v_gene: TRBV14
d_gene: -
CDR3aa: CASSLKHANYGYTF

len: 14
j_gene: TRBJ1-2
v_gene: TRBV19
d_gene: -
CDR3aa: CASRIRDLNYGYTF

len: 13
j_gene: TRBJ2-7
v_gene: TRBV27
d_gene: -
CDR3aa: CASSLQGSYEQYF

len: 15
j_gene: TRBJ2-7
v_gene: TRBV19
d_gene: -
CDR3aa: CASSVFTGTRYEQYF

len: 16
j_gene: TRBJ2-5
v_gene: TRBV6-5
d_gene: TRBD1
CDR3aa: CASSYSKRTGGETQYF

len: 16
j_gene: TRBJ2-5
v_gene: TRBV5-1
d_gene: TRBD2
CDR3aa: CASTLRAGLPQETQYF

len: 15
j_gene: TRBJ2-7
v_gene: TRBV11-2
d_gene: TRBD1
CDR3aa: CASSQPKGQYHEQYF

len: 16
j_gene: TRBJ2-5
v_gene: TRBV4-1
d_gene: -
CDR3aa: CASSQAIQGGGETQYF

len: 14
j_gene: TRBJ1-5
v_gene: TRBV28
d_gene: -
CDR3aa: CASSLAGDDQPQHF

len: 15
j_gene: TRBJ2-6
v_gene: TRBV27
d_gene: -
CDR3aa: CASRRPGSGANVLTF

len: 12
j_gene: TRBJ2-5
v_gene: TRBV13
d_gene: -
CDR3aa: CASSLGLETQYF

len: 13
j_gene: TRBJ2-5
v_gene: TRBV7-9
d_gene: TRBD2
CDR3aa: CASSARGSGTQYF

len: 15
j_gene: TRBJ2-3
v_gene: TRBV11-2
d_gene: -
CDR3aa: CASSSLELGADTQYF

len: 14
j_gene: TRBJ2-7
v_gene: TRBV10-3
d_gene: TRBD2
CDR3aa: CAISGTSITYEQYF

len: 13
j_gene: TRBJ2-7
v_gene: TRBV27
d_gene: -
CDR3aa: CASSITGLGEQYF

len: 15
j_gene: TRBJ2-7
v_gene: TRBV21-1
d_gene: -
CDR3aa: CASSTRTASSYEQYF

len: 12
j_gene: TRBJ2-7
v_gene: TRBV10-1
d_gene: -
CDR3aa: CASSESTYEQYF

len: 17
j_gene: TRBJ2-1
v_gene: TRBV7-3
d_gene: -
CDR3aa: CASSLTGLQAENNEQFF

len: 15
j_gene: TRBJ2-7
v_gene: TRBV7-9
d_gene: -
CDR3aa: CASSLTGGDSYEQYF

len: 12
j_gene: TRBJ2-1
v_gene: TRBV10-1
d_gene: -
CDR3aa: CASSGPWDEQFF

len: 13
j_gene: TRBJ1-2
v_gene: TRBV10-2
d_gene: -
CDR3aa: CATGPLLIYGYTF

len: 16
j_gene: TRBJ2-7
v_gene: TRBV2
d_gene: TRBD2
CDR3aa: CASSEGLAEGSYEQYF

len: 11
j_gene: TRBJ1-1
v_gene: TRBV5-8
d_gene: -
CDR3aa: CASSLGPEAFF

len: 17
j_gene: TRBJ2-2
v_gene: TRBV5-4
d_gene: TRBD2
CDR3aa: CASTPGAGGPYTGELFF

len: 14
j_gene: TRBJ1-1
v_gene: TRBV6-1
d_gene: TRBD1
CDR3aa: CASRATGVNTEAFF

len: 11
j_gene: TRBJ2-3
v_gene: TRBV19
d_gene: -
CDR3aa: CASGWVDTQYF

len: 15
j_gene: TRBJ1-5
v_gene: TRBV6-5
d_gene: -
CDR3aa: CASTPGPNSNQPQHF

len: 16
j_gene: TRBJ2-7
v_gene: TRBV28
d_gene: -
CDR3aa: CASSFLRGKRLYEQYF

len: 15
j_gene: TRBJ1-1
v_gene: TRBV19
d_gene: -
CDR3aa: CASSPLREESTEAFF

len: 14
j_gene: TRBJ2-7
v_gene: TRBV5-5
d_gene: TRBD1
CDR3aa: CASSFGQGANEQYF